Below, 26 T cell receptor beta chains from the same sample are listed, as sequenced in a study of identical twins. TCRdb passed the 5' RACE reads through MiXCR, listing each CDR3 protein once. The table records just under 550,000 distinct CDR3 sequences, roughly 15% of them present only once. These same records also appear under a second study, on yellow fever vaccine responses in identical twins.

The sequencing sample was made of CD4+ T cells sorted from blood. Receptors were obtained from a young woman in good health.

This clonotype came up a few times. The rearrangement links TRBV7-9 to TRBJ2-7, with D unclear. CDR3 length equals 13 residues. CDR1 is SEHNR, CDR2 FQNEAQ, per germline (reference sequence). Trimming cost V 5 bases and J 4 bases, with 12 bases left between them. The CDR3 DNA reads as TGTGCCAGCAGCCTTAAGGATTCATACGAGCAGTACGTC. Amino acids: CASSLKDSYEQYV.

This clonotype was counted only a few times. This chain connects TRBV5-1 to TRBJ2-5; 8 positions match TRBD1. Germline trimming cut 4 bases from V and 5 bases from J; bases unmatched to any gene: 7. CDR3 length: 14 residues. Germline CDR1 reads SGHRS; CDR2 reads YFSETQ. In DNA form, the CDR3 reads TGCGCCAGCAGCCCCGGACAGGGTTCGGAGACCCAGTACTTC. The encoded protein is CASSPGQGSETQYF.

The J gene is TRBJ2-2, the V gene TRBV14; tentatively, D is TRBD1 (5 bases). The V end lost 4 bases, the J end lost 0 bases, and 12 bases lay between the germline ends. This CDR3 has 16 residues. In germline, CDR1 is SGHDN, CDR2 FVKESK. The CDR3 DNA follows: TGTGCCAGCAGCCCAATAACAGGCCCGAACACCGGGGAGCTGTTTTTT. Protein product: CASSPITGPNTGELFF.

CDR3 sequence: CSARPRAGAGLRTYNEQFF. Written as DNA, the CDR3 is TGCAGTGCTAGACCTCGAGCGGGAGCGGGGTTGAGGACCTACAATGAGCAGTTCTTC. V gene TRBV20-1 combines with J gene TRBJ2-1; 8 bases align to TRBD2. CDR1 and CDR2 from the germline V gene are DFQATT and SNEGSKA (reference sequence). The length of the CDR3 is 19 residues. Trimming cost V 2 bases and J 2 bases; bases outside gene matches: 17.

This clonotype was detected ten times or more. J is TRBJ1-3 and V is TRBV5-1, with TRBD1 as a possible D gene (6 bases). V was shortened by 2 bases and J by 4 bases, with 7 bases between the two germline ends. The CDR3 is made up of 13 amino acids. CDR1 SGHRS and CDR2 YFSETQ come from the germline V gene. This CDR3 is CASSFDRGNTIYF. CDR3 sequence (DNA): TGCGCCAGCAGCTTCGACAGGGGAAACACCATATATTTT.

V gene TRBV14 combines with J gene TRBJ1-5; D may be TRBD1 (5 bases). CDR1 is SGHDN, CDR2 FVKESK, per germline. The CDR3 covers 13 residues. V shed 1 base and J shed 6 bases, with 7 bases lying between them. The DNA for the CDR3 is TGTGCCAGCAGCCAAGGCGGGACTCAGCCCCAGCATTTT. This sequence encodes CASSQGGTQPQHF.

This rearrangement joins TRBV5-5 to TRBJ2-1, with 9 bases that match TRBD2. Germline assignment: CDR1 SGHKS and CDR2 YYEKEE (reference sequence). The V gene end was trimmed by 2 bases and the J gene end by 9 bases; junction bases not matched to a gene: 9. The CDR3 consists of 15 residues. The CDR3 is CASSFYSGSSGEQFF. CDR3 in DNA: TGTGCCAGCAGCTTCTATAGCGGGAGTTCTGGTGAGCAGTTCTTC.

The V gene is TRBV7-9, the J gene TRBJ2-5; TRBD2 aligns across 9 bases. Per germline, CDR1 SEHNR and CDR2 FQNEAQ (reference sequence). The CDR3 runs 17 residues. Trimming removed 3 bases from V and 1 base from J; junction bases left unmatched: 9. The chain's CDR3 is CASSLGTSGLGQETQYF. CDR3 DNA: TGTGCCAGCAGCTTGGGAACTAGCGGGTTAGGCCAAGAGACCCAGTACTTC.

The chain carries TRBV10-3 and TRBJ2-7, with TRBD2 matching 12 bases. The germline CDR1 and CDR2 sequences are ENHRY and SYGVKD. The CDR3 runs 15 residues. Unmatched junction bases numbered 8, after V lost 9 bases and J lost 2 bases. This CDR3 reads CAITSGLAGTYEQYF. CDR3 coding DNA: TGTGCCATAACCTCGGGACTAGCGGGTACCTACGAGCAGTACTTC.

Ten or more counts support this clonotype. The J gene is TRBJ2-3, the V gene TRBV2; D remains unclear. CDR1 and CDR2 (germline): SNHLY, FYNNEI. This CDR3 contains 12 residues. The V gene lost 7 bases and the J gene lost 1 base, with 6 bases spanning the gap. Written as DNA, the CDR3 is TGTGCCAGCAAGCAGGGCACAGATACGCAGTATTTT. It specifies CASKQGTDTQYF.

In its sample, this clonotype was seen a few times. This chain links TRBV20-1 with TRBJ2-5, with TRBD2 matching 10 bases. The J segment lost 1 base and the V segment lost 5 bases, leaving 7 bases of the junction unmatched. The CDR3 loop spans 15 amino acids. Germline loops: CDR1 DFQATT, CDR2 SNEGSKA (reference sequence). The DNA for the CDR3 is TGCAGTGCTCATCCGGCTAGCGGGGGCCAAGAGACCCAGTACTTC. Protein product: CSAHPASGGQETQYF.

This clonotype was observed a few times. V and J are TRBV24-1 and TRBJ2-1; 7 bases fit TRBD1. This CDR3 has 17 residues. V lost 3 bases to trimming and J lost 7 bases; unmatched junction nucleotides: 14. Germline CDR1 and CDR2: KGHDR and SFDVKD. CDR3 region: CATSDTDRVLVRNEQFF. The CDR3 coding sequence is TGTGCCACCAGTGATACCGACAGGGTCCTAGTGAGAAATGAGCAGTTCTTC.

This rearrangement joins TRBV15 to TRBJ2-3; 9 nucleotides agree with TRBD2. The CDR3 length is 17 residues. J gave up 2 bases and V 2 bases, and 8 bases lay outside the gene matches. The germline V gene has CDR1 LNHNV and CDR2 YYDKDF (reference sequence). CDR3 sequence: CATSRNRAGGNTDTQYF. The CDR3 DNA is TGTGCCACCAGCAGAAACCGAGCGGGGGGAAACACAGATACGCAGTATTTT.

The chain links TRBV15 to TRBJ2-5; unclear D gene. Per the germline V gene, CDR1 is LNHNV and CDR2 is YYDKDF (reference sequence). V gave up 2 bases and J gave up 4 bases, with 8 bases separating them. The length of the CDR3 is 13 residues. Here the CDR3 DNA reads TGTGCCACCAGCAGATCTGGAATAGAGACCCAGTACTTC. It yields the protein CATSRSGIETQYF.

The CDR3 sequence is CASSLTGGTSSTDTQYF. CDR3 coding DNA: TGTGCCAGCAGCTTAACCGGCGGGACTAGCAGCACAGATACGCAGTATTTT. The rearrangement joins TRBV7-3 to TRBJ2-3; 9 nucleotides line up with TRBD2. This CDR3 contains 17 residues. V lost 0 bases to trimming and J lost 0 bases; unmatched junction nucleotides: 4. CDR1 and CDR2 from the germline V gene are SGHTA and FQGTGA.

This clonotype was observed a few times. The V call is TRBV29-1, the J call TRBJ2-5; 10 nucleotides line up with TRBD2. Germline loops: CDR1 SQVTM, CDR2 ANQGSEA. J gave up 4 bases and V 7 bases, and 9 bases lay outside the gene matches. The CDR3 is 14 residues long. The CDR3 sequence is CSGESGGAGETQYF. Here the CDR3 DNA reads TGCAGCGGCGAAAGCGGGGGGGCCGGAGAGACCCAGTACTTC.

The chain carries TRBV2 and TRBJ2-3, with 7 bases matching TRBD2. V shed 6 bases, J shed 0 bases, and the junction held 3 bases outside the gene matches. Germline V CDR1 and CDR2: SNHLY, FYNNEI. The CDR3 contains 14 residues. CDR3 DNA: TGTGCCAGCAGGACTAGCCCAAGCACAGATACGCAGTATTTT. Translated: CASRTSPSTDTQYF. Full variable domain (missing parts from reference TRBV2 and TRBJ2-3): EPEVTQTPSHQVTQMGQEVILRCVPISNHLYFYWYRQILGQKVEFLVSFYNNEISEKSEIFDDQFSVERPDGSNFTLKIRSTKLEDSAMYFCASRTSPSTDTQYFGPGTRLTVL.

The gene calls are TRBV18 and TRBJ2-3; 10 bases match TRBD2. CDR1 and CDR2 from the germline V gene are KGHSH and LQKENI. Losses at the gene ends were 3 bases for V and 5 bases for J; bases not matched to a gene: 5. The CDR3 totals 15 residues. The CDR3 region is CASSPASGGKDTQYF. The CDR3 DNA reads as TGTGCCAGCTCACCGGCTAGCGGGGGTAAAGATACGCAGTATTTT. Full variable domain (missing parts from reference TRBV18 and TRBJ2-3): NAGVMQNPRHLVRRRGQEARLRCSPMKGHSHVYWYRQLPEEGLKFMVYLQKENIIDESGMPKERFSAEFPKEGPSILRIQQVVRGDSAAYFCASSPASGGKDTQYFGPGTRLTVL.

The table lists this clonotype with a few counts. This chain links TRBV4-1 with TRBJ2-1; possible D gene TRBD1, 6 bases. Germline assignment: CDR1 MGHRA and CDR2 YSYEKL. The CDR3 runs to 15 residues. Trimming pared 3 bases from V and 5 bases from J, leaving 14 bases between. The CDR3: CASSQHGTPNNEQFF. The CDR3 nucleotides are TGCGCCAGCAGCCAGCACGGGACACCGAACAATGAGCAGTTCTTC.

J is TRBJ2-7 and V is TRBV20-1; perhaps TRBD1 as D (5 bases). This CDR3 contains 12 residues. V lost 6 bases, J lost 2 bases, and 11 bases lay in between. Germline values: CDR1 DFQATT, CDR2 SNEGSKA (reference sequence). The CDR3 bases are TGCAGTGCAGCTGGGGCCACCTACGAGCAGTACGTC. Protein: CSAAGATYEQYV.

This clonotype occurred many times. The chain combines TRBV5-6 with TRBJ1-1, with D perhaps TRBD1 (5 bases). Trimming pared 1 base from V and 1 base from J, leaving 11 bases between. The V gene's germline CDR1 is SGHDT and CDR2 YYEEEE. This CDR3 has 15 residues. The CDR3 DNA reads TGTGCCAGCAGCTTGCTGTGGCAGGGGAACACTGAAGCTTTCTTT. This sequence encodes CASSLLWQGNTEAFF.

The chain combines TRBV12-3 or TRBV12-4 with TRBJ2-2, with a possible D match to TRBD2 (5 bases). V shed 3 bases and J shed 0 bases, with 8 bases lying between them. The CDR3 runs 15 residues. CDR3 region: CASSFRTANTGELFF. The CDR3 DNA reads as TGTGCCAGCAGTTTTAGGACTGCGAACACCGGGGAGCTGTTTTTT.

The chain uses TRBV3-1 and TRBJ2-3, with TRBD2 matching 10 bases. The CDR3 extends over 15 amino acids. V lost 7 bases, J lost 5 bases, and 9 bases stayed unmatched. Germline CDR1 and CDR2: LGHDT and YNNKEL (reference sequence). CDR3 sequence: CASTPQRGGGDTQYF. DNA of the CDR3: TGTGCCAGCACCCCCCAGCGGGGGGGCGGAGATACGCAGTATTTT.

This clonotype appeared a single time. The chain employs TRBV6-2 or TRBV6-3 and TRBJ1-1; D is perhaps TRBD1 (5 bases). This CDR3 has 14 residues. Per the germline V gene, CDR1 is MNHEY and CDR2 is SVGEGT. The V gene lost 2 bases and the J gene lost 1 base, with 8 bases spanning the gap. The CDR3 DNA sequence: TGTGCCAGCAGTTACGCCGACAGGAACACTGAAGCTTTCTTT. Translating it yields CASSYADRNTEAFF.

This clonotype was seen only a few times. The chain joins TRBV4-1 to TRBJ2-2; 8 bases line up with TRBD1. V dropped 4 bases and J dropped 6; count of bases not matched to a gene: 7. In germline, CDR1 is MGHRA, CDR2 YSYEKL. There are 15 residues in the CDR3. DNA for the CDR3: TGCGCCAGCAGCCTTCCGGACAGGGAGGCCGGGGAGCTGTTTTTT. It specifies CASSLPDREAGELFF.

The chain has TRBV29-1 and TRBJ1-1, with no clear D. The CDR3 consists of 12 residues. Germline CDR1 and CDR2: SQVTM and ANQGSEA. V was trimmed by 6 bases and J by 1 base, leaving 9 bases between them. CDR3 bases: TGCAGCGTCGCGACGGCGAACACTGAAGCTTTCTTT. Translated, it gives CSVATANTEAFF.